The count of the clone carrying this T cell receptor beta chain is one. The source of the sample is a study of CD8 T cells in Susac syndrome. Looking at the study overall: Sequencing included Susac syndrome patients, six of them with active disease and 8 or 9 in remission. Patients with Susac syndrome were, at the time of blood collection, therapy-naive, maintained on corticosteroids, or maintained on intravenous immunoglobulin alone.

Random hexamers primed reverse transcription of about 0.45 to 1 ug RNA. Each CDR3 protein gets one entry after TCRdb re-called the immunoSEQ multiplex PCR reads with MiXCR. The sample yields 150,000 or so distinct CDR3 sequences, roughly 94% seen once. CDR3 length equals 15 residues. Trimming at V came to 1 base and at J to 3 bases, leaving 3 bases not matched to a gene. Sequencing was done on a sample of CD4+ T cells from PBMCs. The chain combines TRBV12-3 or TRBV12-4 with TRBJ1-5, with 7 nucleotides matching TRBD1. The sequence came from a human donor with Susac syndrome. The CDR3, as DNA: TGTGCCAGCAGTTTAGACAGGGGAGCCAATCAGCCCCAGCATTTT. It is translated as CASSLDRGANQPQHF.